The 24 T cell receptor beta chains below come from one sample, sequenced in a study of TIL therapy for anti-PD-1-resistant metastatic lung cancer. The time point: pre-treatment sample, taken before nivolumab and TIL therapy. Sequencing used immunoSEQ v3. The repertoire was sequenced with immunoSEQ multiplex PCR; TCRdb's copy has only in-frame clones and lacks some. The sample contains about 32,000 clones, about 70% of which appear only once. The sequencing used blood, collected at baseline. The receptors originated from a woman between 30 and 80 years old with non-small cell lung cancer.

This chain joins TRBV27 and TRBJ2-3, with TRBD1 matching over 11 bases. This CDR3 region has 15 residues. Trimming at V came to 2 bases and at J to 14 bases, leaving 12 bases not matched to a gene. Germline V gene lookup returns CDR1 MNHEY and CDR2 SMNVEV (reference sequence). The DNA of the CDR3 is TGTGCCAGCAGTTTAGGACAGGGGGCGCGGCGGAGCTGGTATTTT. It translates to CASSLGQGARRSWYF.

This clone has only a few counts. The chain employs TRBV19 and TRBJ1-2, with a weak D call TRBD1 (5 bases). The germline V gene encodes CDR1 LNHDA and CDR2 SQIVND (reference sequence). This CDR3 spans 14 amino acids. V lost 6 bases to trimming and J lost 4 bases, with 15 bases between them. CDR3 region: CASRTQGESYGYTF. For the CDR3, the DNA is TGTGCCAGTAGGACCCAGGGAGAAAGCTATGGCTACACCTTC.

This clone was seen a single time. V gene TRBV6-5 combines with J gene TRBJ2-5; maybe TRBD1 (5 bases). Trimming removed 8 bases at V and 7 bases at J, with 11 bases between. This CDR3 comprises 11 residues. Germline values: CDR1 MNHEY, CDR2 SVGAGI. CDR3 residues: CASSQRGTQYF. The DNA of the CDR3 is TGTGCCAGCTCCCAAAGGGGGACCCAGTACTTC.

The chain recombines TRBV2 with TRBJ1-5; no firm D call. The V gene's germline CDR1 is SNHLY and CDR2 FYNNEI. The CDR3 has 15 residues. V shed 3 bases and J shed 0 bases, with 9 bases lying between them. CDR3 region: CASSDGEHSNQPQHF. The CDR3 DNA sequence: TGTGCCAGCAGTGATGGGGAGCATAGCAATCAGCCCCAGCATTTT.

This chain connects TRBV7-8 to TRBJ2-5; the D gene is possibly TRBD2 (5 bases). The length of the CDR3 is 13 residues. Per germline, CDR1 SGHVS and CDR2 FQNEAQ. Trimming pared 4 bases from V and 4 bases from J, leaving 10 bases between. This CDR3 is CASSSGGRETQYF. The CDR3, as DNA: TGTGCCAGCAGCTCCGGAGGTCGAGAGACCCAGTACTTC. Variable domain in full (rest from reference TRBV7-8 and TRBJ2-5): GAGVSQSPRYKVAKRGQDVALRCDPISGHVSLFWYQQALGQGPEFLTYFQNEAQLDKSGLPSDRFFAERPEGSVSTLKIQRTQQEDSAVYLCASSSGGRETQYFGPGTRLLVL.

This chain links TRBV4-1 with TRBJ2-5, with D possibly called TRBD1 or TRBD2 (5 bases each). The CDR3 extends over 14 amino acids. Germline lookup yields CDR1 MGHRA and CDR2 YSYEKL. Trimming pared 0 bases from V and 5 bases from J, leaving 10 bases between. CDR3 region: CASSQDSGSETQYF. CDR3 sequence (DNA): TGCGCCAGCAGCCAAGATTCAGGGAGCGAGACCCAGTACTTC.

The rearrangement joins TRBV27 to TRBJ1-4; the match to TRBD1 covers 11 bases. Per the germline V gene, CDR1 is MNHEY and CDR2 is SMNVEV (reference sequence). The J segment lost 10 bases and the V segment lost 8 bases, leaving 9 bases of the junction unmatched. The CDR3 sequence is 14 residues long. Here the CDR3 reads CASSGQGARGKLFF. The DNA of the CDR3 is TGTGCCAGCTCTGGACAGGGGGCGCGAGGAAAACTGTTTTTT.

The rearrangement joins TRBV6-1 to TRBJ1-1; 7 bases agree with TRBD1. Per the germline V gene, CDR1 is MNHNS and CDR2 is SASEGT. V shed 6 bases, J shed 4 bases, and the junction held 8 bases outside the gene matches. The CDR3 is 14 amino acids. The CDR3 loop is CASSTRQGTTEAFF. DNA of the CDR3: TGTGCCAGCAGCACGAGACAGGGCACCACTGAAGCTTTCTTT.

This clone was observed a few times. The rearrangement links TRBV7-9 to TRBJ2-7; 7 positions agree with TRBD1. The CDR3 spans 14 residues. V shed 4 bases and J 3 bases; nucleotides not matched to a gene: 6. Germline-derived CDR1 and CDR2 are SEHNR and FQNEAQ (reference sequence). The CDR3 sequence is CASSSTGQFYEQYF. The CDR3 DNA is TGTGCCAGCAGCTCGACGGGACAGTTCTACGAGCAGTACTTC.

The V and J genes are TRBV2 and TRBJ2-3; TRBD2 aligns across 9 bases. V lost 10 bases to trimming and J lost 2 bases; unmatched junction nucleotides: 7. The CDR3 contains 14 residues. CDR1 and CDR2 (germline): SNHLY, FYNNEI. In DNA form, the CDR3 reads TGTGCCACCGAGACTAGCGGATTCACAGATACGCAGTATTTT. Amino acids: CATETSGFTDTQYF. Using reference TRBV2 and TRBJ2-3 for the parts outside the CDR3, the full variable domain is EPEVTQTPSHQVTQMGQEVILRCVPISNHLYFYWYRQILGQKVEFLVSFYNNEISEKSEIFDDQFSVERPDGSNFTLKIRSTKLEDSAMYFCATETSGFTDTQYFGPGTRLTVL.

This clone was counted once. The chain recombines TRBV7-2 with TRBJ2-3; TRBD2 matches at 8 bases. The germline gives CDR1 SGHTA, CDR2 FQGNSA. The CDR3 is 16 amino acids. V dropped 1 base and J dropped 1; count of bases not matched to a gene: 4. The CDR3 region is CASSLVPAGGTDTQYF. The CDR3 bases are TGTGCCAGCAGCTTAGTCCCAGCGGGGGGCACAGATACGCAGTATTTT.

This chain uses TRBV2 with TRBJ2-1; TRBD2 matches 11 bases. Germline V gives CDR1 SNHLY, CDR2 FYNNEI. This CDR3 contains 15 residues. After removal of 8 bases from V and 3 bases from J, the junction contained 6 bases not matched to a gene. Written as DNA, the CDR3 is TGTGCCAGCTCACTAGCGGGAGTTCTCTACAATGAGCAGTTCTTC. It is translated as CASSLAGVLYNEQFF.

The chain has TRBV27 and TRBJ2-1; 10 bases are shared with TRBD2. Losses at the gene ends were 7 bases for V and 7 bases for J; bases not matched to a gene: 4. The germline gives CDR1 MNHEY, CDR2 SMNVEV (reference sequence). This CDR3 region has 13 residues. In nucleotides, the CDR3 is TGTGCCAGCAAAAAGCGGGGGGGAAATGAGCAGTTCTTC. It is translated as CASKKRGGNEQFF.

This chain joins TRBV11-3 and TRBJ1-1, with 8 bases lining up with TRBD1. This CDR3 spans 15 amino acids. V was pared by 5 bases and J by 1 base, with 6 bases of the junction left unmatched. Germline lookup yields CDR1 SGHNT and CDR2 YENEEA. The CDR3 is CASSTGGQENTEAFF. The CDR3 DNA reads TGTGCCAGCAGCACCGGGGGACAGGAGAACACTGAAGCTTTCTTT.

The table lists this clone with a few counts. The rearrangement links TRBV7-9 to TRBJ2-2; TRBD2 agrees at 13 bases. Per germline, CDR1 SEHNR and CDR2 FQNEAQ (reference sequence). The CDR3 is 14 residues long. Trimming at V came to 3 bases and at J to 9 bases, leaving 1 base not matched to a gene. The CDR3 region is CASSLGLAGRELFF. The CDR3 DNA sequence: TGTGCCAGCAGCTTGGGACTAGCGGGACGGGAGCTGTTTTTT.

The chain has TRBV29-1 and TRBJ2-2, with 9 bases that match TRBD2. The germline V gene encodes CDR1 SQVTM and CDR2 ANQGSEA. The CDR3 sequence is 14 residues long. V was pared by 7 bases and J by 7 bases, with 10 bases of the junction left unmatched. The CDR3 coding sequence is TGCAGCGGAAGACTAGCGGCGTCGGGCGGGGAGCTGTTTTTT. It codes for CSGRLAASGGELFF.

The CDR3, as DNA: TGCAGCGTTGATCTCAGCGGGAGGACTCGTGAGCAGTTCTTC. Its protein is CSVDLSGRTREQFF. The chain combines TRBV29-1 with TRBJ2-1; 9 bases align to TRBD2. Trimming took 3 bases from V and 9 from J; bases not matched to a gene: 9. In germline, CDR1 is SQVTM, CDR2 ANQGSEA. There are 14 residues in the CDR3.

The chain links TRBV10-3 to TRBJ1-2; D is possibly TRBD1 (5 bases). The CDR3 has 15 residues. V dropped 0 bases and J dropped 0 bases, with 8 bases sitting between them. Germline CDR1 is ENHRY and CDR2 is SYGVKD. For the CDR3, the DNA is TGTGCCATCAGTGAGTCGGGCAGGGCTAACTATGGCTACACCTTC. Amino acids: CAISESGRANYGYTF.

The genes are TRBV5-1 and TRBJ2-7; maybe TRBD2 (6 bases). Trimming cost V 3 bases and J 4 bases, with 11 bases left between them. Germline V gene data show CDR1 as SGHRS and CDR2 as YFSETQ. The CDR3 is 13 residues long. The chain's CDR3 is CASSYPGAYEQYF. CDR3 nucleotides: TGCGCCAGCAGCTATCCGGGAGCTTACGAGCAGTACTTC.

This clone was observed a few times. The chain is built from TRBV30 and TRBJ1-5; perhaps TRBD1 as D (6 bases). The CDR3 is 14 amino acids. V was shortened by 5 bases and J by 4 bases, with 15 bases between the two germline ends. Germline CDR1 is GTSNPN and CDR2 is SVGIG (reference sequence). CDR3 sequence: CAWRKQGPNQPQHF. Written as DNA, the CDR3 is TGTGCCTGGCGGAAACAGGGACCTAATCAGCCCCAGCATTTT. The whole variable domain, remainder taken from reference TRBV30 and TRBJ1-5, is SQTIHQWPATLVQPVGSPLSLECTVEGTSNPNLYWYRQAAGRGLQLLFYSVGIGQISSEVPQNLSASRPQDRQFILSSKKLLLSDSGFYLCAWRKQGPNQPQHFGDGTRLSIL.

The chain employs TRBV5-4 and TRBJ2-5, with 7 positions matching TRBD1. Germline V gives CDR1 SGHNT, CDR2 YYREEE (reference sequence). V gave up 1 base and J gave up 1 base; unmatched junction bases: 1. The CDR3 covers 14 residues. The CDR3 coding sequence is TGTGCCAGCAGCTTGAGACAGGGCCAAGAGACCCAGTACTTC. This gives the protein CASSLRQGQETQYF.

This chain uses TRBV25-1 with TRBJ1-2; D ambiguous. CDR3 length: 13 amino acids. CDR1 is MGHDK and CDR2 is SYGVNS in the germline V gene. Trimming shortened V by 2 bases and J by 2 bases, and 6 bases separated the two germline ends. Here the CDR3 reads CASSEQPNYGYTF. The DNA of the CDR3 is TGTGCCAGCAGTGAACAGCCAAACTATGGCTACACCTTC.

The chain is built from TRBV4-1 and TRBJ2-3, with TRBD2 matching 9 bases. Germline trimming cut 0 bases from V and 3 bases from J; bases unmatched to any gene: 7. Looked up from germline, CDR1 is MGHRA and CDR2 is YSYEKL. This CDR3 region has 17 residues. CDR3 loop: CASSQEFGLASTDTQYF. In nucleotides, the CDR3 is TGCGCCAGCAGCCAAGAGTTCGGACTAGCGTCGACAGATACGCAGTATTTT.

This clone was picked up a small number of times. The CDR3 sequence: CASSGDRNTEAFF. CDR3 bases: TGTGCCAGCAGTGGGGACAGGAACACTGAAGCTTTCTTT. This chain links TRBV2 with TRBJ1-1; TRBD1 matches at 7 bases. Trimming took 4 bases from V and 1 from J; bases not matched to a gene: 0. The CDR3 runs 13 residues. Germline CDR1 SNHLY, CDR2 FYNNEI.